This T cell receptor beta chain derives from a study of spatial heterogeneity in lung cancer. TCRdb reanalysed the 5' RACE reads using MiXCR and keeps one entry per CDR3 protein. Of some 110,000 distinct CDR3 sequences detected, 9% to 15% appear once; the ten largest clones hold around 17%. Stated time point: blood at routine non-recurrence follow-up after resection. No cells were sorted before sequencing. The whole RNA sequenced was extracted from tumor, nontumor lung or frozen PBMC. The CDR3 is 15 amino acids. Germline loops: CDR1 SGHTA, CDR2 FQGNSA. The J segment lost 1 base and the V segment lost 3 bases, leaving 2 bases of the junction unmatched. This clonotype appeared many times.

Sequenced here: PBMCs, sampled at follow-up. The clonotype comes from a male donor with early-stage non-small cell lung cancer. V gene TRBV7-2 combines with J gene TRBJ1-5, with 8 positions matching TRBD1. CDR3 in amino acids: CASSFAGGSNQPQHF. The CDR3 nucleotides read TGTGCCAGCAGCTTTGCAGGGGGCAGCAATCAGCCCCAGCATTTT.